Listed here are 15 T cell receptor beta chains from one sample, sequenced in a study of CD8 T cells in Susac syndrome. The RNA, about 0.5 to 1 ug, was put through reverse transcription using random hexamers. TCRdb used MiXCR to reprocess the immunoSEQ multiplex PCR reads, holding one entry per CDR3 protein. The sample includes more than 70,000 distinct CDR3 sequences, about 91% of them seen just once. The sequencing sample was made of CD8+ T cells from PBMCs. The source is a human donor with multiple sclerosis.

The rearrangement uses TRBV28 and TRBJ2-3; possible D gene TRBD2, 7 bases. The ends were cut back, 6 bases at V and 2 bases at J, with 18 bases in the middle. The length of the CDR3 is 16 residues. The germline V gene encodes CDR1 MDHEN and CDR2 SYDVKM. CDR3 coding DNA: TGTGCCAGCAGCCCCCCCGGGGGGCCCTCCACAGATACGCAGTATTTT. As protein: CASSPPGGPSTDTQYF.

This sequence joins TRBV10-3 and TRBJ2-1; D is possibly TRBD1 (5 bases). This CDR3 region has 16 residues. V was shortened by 4 bases and J by 0 bases, with 13 bases between the two germline ends. The germline V gene has CDR1 ENHRY and CDR2 SYGVKD. DNA for the CDR3: TGTGCCATCAGTGTCTTACAGGCGAGCTCCTACAATGAGCAGTTCTTC. Amino acids: CAISVLQASSYNEQFF.

CDR3 nucleotide sequence: TGTGCCAGCAGCCCAGAGGGGACACCCGGCGAGACCCAGTACTTC. Translation: CASSPEGTPGETQYF. The chain carries TRBV9 and TRBJ2-5; possibly TRBD1 for D (6 bases). V dropped 4 bases and J dropped 5 bases, with 18 bases sitting between them. The CDR3 is 15 amino acids. The germline V gene encodes CDR1 SGDLS and CDR2 YYNGEE.

This rearrangement joins TRBV3-1 to TRBJ1-4; D is possibly TRBD1 (5 bases). The germline V gene has CDR1 LGHDT and CDR2 YNNKEL (reference sequence). The CDR3 covers 15 residues. V lost 1 base and J 0 bases, leaving 6 bases between the germline ends. The CDR3 is CASSQGGSTNEKLFF. CDR3 bases: TGTGCCAGCAGCCAAGGGGGCTCAACTAATGAAAAACTGTTTTTT.

This clonotype has only one observation. The chain links TRBV2 to TRBJ1-2; 10 positions agree with TRBD1. CDR3 length: 14 residues. Trimming cost V 7 bases and J 8 bases; bases outside gene matches: 10. Germline loops: CDR1 SNHLY, CDR2 FYNNEI. The CDR3 reads CASTPGQGIRGYTF. As DNA, the CDR3 is TGTGCCAGCACTCCGGGACAGGGGATTAGGGGCTACACCTTC. The full variable domain, completed using reference TRBV2 and TRBJ1-2, is EPEVTQTPSHQVTQMGQEVILRCVPISNHLYFYWYRQILGQKVEFLVSFYNNEISEKSEIFDDQFSVERPDGSNFTLKIRSTKLEDSAMYFCASTPGQGIRGYTFGSGTRLTVV.

V gene TRBV28 combines with J gene TRBJ1-4; no reliable D call. Trimming removed 5 bases from V and 1 base from J, with 14 bases in between. Germline assignment: CDR1 MDHEN and CDR2 SYDVKM. The CDR3 is 16 amino acids. The CDR3 sequence: CASSEDLLETNEKLFF. The CDR3 DNA is TGTGCCAGCAGTGAGGACCTCTTAGAAACTAATGAAAAACTGTTTTTT.

The chain joins TRBV7-8 to TRBJ1-4; D not certain. Germline CDR1 is SGHVS and CDR2 is FQNEAQ. This CDR3 contains 16 residues. V was cut by 5 bases and J by 3 bases, with 16 bases left in between. DNA for the CDR3: TGTGCCAGCAGCATAAGCCGAGGTTTACCTAATGAAAAACTGTTTTTT. Translation gives CASSISRGLPNEKLFF.

The chain recombines TRBV4-3 with TRBJ1-3; possible D gene TRBD1, 5 bases. Trimming cost V 8 bases and J 1 base, with 9 bases left between them. This CDR3 contains 13 residues. Germline CDR1 reads LGHNA; CDR2 reads YSLEER. CDR3 residues: CASAQGSGNTIYF. CDR3 coding DNA: TGCGCCAGCGCGCAGGGATCTGGAAACACCATATATTTT.

Concerning this clonotype itself: The CDR3 does not end in the conserved phenylalanine or tryptophan, so this is likely a read error. The rearrangement joins TRBV12-3 or TRBV12-4 to TRBJ1-1, with D possibly matching TRBD1 (6 bases). The germline V and J ends were trimmed by 6 bases and 1 base, with 12 bases remaining between them. The CDR3 runs 14 residues. CDR3 residues: CASRYSRGNTEAFL. DNA of the CDR3: TGTGCCAGCAGATATTCCAGGGGGAACACTGAAGCTTTCCTT.

V gene TRBV7-2 combines with J gene TRBJ2-7, with D possibly called TRBD1 or TRBD2 (5 bases each). Germline CDR1 and CDR2: SGHTA and FQGNSA. The CDR3 is made up of 16 amino acids. Trimming took off 4 bases at V and 7 bases at J, with 23 bases between the two ends. The CDR3 nucleotides are TGTGCCAGCAGCTCCACAGGCCCCTGGACTTTCGGGGAGCAGTACTTC. Amino acid sequence: CASSSTGPWTFGEQYF.

The chain is built from TRBV6-2 or TRBV6-3 and TRBJ2-1; 7 bases are a match to TRBD1. The CDR3 is 15 residues long. Germline loops: CDR1 MNHEY, CDR2 SVGEGT. V trimming: 4 bases; J trimming: 2 bases; junction bases outside the gene matches: 5. The CDR3 bases are TGTGCCAGCAGTTTCTTCACAGGGGCCTACAATGAGCAGTTCTTC. It translates to CASSFFTGAYNEQFF.

The rearrangement links TRBV20-1 to TRBJ1-5; possibly TRBD1 for D (5 bases). The CDR3 length is 15 residues. Trimming cost V 2 bases and J 7 bases, with 18 bases left between them. Germline V CDR1 and CDR2: DFQATT, SNEGSKA (reference sequence). The CDR3 here is CSARRAHQGIQPQHF. The CDR3 DNA reads as TGCAGTGCTAGACGAGCGCACCAGGGTATCCAGCCCCAGCATTTT.

The chain joins TRBV6-2 or TRBV6-3 to TRBJ2-1; D remains ambiguous. CDR3 length: 15 residues. V lost 2 bases to trimming and J lost 7 bases, with 15 bases between them. Germline V CDR1 and CDR2: MNHEY, SVGEGT. In DNA form, the CDR3 reads TGTGCCAGCAGTTACCCCTACATGCTTGGAAATGAGCAGTTCTTC. Amino acids: CASSYPYMLGNEQFF.

The J gene is TRBJ1-5, the V gene TRBV20-1; a weak D match, TRBD1 (5 bases). V was pared by 6 bases and J by 6 bases, with 18 bases between. The germline CDR1 and CDR2 sequences are DFQATT and SNEGSKA (reference sequence). CDR3 size: 14 residues. In DNA, the CDR3 is TGCAGTGCCAGAACGGGGGAAGGAGGTCAGCCCCAGCATTTT. Its protein is CSARTGEGGQPQHF.

The V call is TRBV29-1, the J call TRBJ2-7, with D unclear. Germline CDR1 reads SQVTM; CDR2 reads ANQGSEA. The CDR3 contains 13 residues. V was trimmed by 3 bases and J by 5 bases, leaving 14 bases between them. This chain's CDR3 is CSVEELDRHEQYF. The CDR3 region has the DNA TGCAGCGTTGAGGAGTTGGATCGCCACGAGCAGTACTTC.